Given below is one T cell receptor (beta chain) in context. The data are from a study of regulatory T cells in long-lasting Graves disease. Documented time point: newly diagnosed GD, antithyroid drugs for less than 3 months. PBMCs were the source of the RNA used for TCR sequencing. Researchers made TCR beta libraries by using iRepertoire HTBI primers and running Arm-PCR on CDR3 regions. Via MiXCR, TCRdb re-called the multiplex PCR reads, giving one row per CDR3 protein. The profile shows approximately 350,000 distinct CDR3 sequences, roughly 16% of them singletons. This same sample was also taken into another study, of T cells in Graves' hyperthyroidism and ophthalmopathy. That report notes: The model forecast ophthalmopathy, anticipating it by a median approximately 6 months before onset.

The source was peripheral blood mononuclear cells (PBMCs), collected at new diagnosis, from a patient treated with antithyroid drugs. This receptor was taken from a woman aged 18-29 years with Graves disease.

The CDR3 is CASTRTSGFYNEQFF. The CDR3 nucleotides are TGCGCCAGCACGAGGACTAGCGGATTCTACAATGAGCAGTTCTTC. The V gene is TRBV5-1, the J gene TRBJ2-1, with 10 nucleotides matching TRBD2. The CDR3 runs 15 residues. With V trimmed by 6 bases and J by 3 bases, 6 bases remained unmatched. Per the germline V gene, CDR1 is SGHRS and CDR2 is YFSETQ.